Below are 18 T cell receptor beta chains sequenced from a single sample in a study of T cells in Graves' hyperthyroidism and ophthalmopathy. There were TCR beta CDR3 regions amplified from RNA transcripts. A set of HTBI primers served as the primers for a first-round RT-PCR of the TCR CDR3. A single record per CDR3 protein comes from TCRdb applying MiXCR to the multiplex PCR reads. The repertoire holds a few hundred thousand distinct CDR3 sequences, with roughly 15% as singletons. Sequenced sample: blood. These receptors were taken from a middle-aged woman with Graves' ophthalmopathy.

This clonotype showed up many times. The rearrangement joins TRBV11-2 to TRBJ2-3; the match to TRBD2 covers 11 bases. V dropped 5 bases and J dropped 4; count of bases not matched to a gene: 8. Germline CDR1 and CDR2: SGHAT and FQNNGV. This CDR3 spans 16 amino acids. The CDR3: CASSPRPGLAADTQYF. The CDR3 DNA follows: TGTGCCAGCAGCCCACGTCCGGGACTAGCGGCAGATACGCAGTATTTT.

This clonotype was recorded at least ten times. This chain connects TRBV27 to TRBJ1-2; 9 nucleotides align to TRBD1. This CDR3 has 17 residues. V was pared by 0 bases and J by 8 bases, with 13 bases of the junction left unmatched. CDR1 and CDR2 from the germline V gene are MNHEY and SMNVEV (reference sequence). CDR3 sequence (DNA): TGTGCCAGCAGTTTATCGGGACAGGGAGAACTCGTGAACGGCTACACCTTC. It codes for CASSLSGQGELVNGYTF.

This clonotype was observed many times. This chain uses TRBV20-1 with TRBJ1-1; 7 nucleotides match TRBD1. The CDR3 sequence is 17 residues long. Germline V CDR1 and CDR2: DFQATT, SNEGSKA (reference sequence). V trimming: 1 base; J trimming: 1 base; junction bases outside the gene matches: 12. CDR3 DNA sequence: TGCAGTGCTAGAGTTAACAGGGGCACTTGGAGGAACACTGAAGCTTTCTTT. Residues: CSARVNRGTWRNTEAFF.

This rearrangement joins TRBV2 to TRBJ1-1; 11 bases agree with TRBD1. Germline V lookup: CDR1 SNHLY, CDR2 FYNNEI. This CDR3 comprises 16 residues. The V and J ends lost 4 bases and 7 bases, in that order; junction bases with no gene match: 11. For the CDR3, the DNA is TGTGCCAGCAGTGTACGAGGGACAGGGGGGGAAATTGAAGCTTTCTTT. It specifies CASSVRGTGGEIEAFF.

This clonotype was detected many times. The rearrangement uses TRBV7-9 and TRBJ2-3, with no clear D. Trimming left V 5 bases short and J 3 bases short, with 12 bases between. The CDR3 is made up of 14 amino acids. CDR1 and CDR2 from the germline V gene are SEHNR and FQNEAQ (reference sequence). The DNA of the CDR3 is TGTGCCAGCAGCCGCGACACTGTTACAGATACGCAGTATTTT. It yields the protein CASSRDTVTDTQYF.

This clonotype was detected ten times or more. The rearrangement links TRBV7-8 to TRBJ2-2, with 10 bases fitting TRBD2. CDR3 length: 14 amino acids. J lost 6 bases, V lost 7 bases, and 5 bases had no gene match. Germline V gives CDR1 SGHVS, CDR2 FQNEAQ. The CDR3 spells CASNGLAGAGELFF. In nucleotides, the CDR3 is TGTGCCAGCAACGGGCTAGCGGGAGCCGGGGAGCTGTTTTTT.

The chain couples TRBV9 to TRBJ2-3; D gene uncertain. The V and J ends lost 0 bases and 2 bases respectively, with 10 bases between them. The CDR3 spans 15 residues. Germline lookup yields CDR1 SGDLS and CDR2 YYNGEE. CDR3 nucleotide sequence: TGTGCCAGCAGCGTAGATGGGGAACCCACAGATACGCAGTATTTT. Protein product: CASSVDGEPTDTQYF.

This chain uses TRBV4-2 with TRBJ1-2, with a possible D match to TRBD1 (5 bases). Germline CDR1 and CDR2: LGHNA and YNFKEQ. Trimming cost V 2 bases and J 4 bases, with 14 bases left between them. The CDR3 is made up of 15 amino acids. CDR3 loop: CASSQMGRVSYGYTF. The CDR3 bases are TGTGCCAGCAGCCAAATGGGCAGGGTCTCCTATGGCTACACCTTC.

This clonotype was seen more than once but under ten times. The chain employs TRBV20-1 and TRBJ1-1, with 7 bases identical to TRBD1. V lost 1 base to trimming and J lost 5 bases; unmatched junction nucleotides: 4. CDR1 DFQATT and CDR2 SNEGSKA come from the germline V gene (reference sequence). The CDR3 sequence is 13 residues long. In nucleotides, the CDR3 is TGCAGTGCTAGAGTTCAGGGGGAGACTGAAGCTTTCTTT. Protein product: CSARVQGETEAFF.

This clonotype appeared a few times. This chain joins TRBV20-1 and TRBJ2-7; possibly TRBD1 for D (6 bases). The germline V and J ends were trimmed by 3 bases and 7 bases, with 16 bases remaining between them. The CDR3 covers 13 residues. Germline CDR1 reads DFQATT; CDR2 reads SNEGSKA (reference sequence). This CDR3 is CSASGGRPWEQYF. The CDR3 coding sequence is TGCAGTGCTAGTGGGGGCAGGCCTTGGGAGCAGTACTTC.

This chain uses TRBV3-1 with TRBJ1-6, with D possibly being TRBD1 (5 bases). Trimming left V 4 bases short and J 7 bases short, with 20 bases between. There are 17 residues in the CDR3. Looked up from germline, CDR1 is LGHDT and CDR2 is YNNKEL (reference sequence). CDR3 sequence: CASSLTMGEWRNSPLHF. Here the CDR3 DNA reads TGTGCCAGCAGCCTTACTATGGGGGAATGGAGAAATTCACCCCTCCACTTT.

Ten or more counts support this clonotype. The CDR3 nucleotides are TGTGCCAGCAGCATTCGGACGGGTTGGGAGACCCAGTACTTC. Amino acid sequence: CASSIRTGWETQYF. This chain uses TRBV12-3 or TRBV12-4 with TRBJ2-5; D is undetermined. There are 14 residues in the CDR3. Trimming left V 6 bases short and J 5 bases short, with 16 bases between.

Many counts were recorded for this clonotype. Here the CDR3 DNA reads TGCAGCGTTGACGGGTACGGGTCAACGTACCGGAACCAAGAGACCCAGTACTTC. Translation: CSVDGYGSTYRNQETQYF. This chain links TRBV29-1 with TRBJ2-5; D is unclear. V lost 3 bases to trimming and J lost 0 bases, with 23 bases between them. The germline gives CDR1 SQVTM, CDR2 ANQGSEA. CDR3 length: 18 amino acids.

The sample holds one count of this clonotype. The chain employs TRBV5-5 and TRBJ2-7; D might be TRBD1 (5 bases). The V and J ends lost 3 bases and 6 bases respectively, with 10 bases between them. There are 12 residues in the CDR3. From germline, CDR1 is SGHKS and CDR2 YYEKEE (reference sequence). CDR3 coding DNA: TGTGCCAGCAGCTCCCAGGGTCCCGAGCAGTACTTC. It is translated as CASSSQGPEQYF. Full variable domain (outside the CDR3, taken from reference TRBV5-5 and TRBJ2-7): DAGVTQSPTHLIKTRGQQVTLRCSPISGHKSVSWYQQVLGQGPQFIFQYYEKEERGRGNFPDRFSARQFPNYSSELNVNALLLGDSALYLCASSSQGPEQYFGPGTRLTVT.

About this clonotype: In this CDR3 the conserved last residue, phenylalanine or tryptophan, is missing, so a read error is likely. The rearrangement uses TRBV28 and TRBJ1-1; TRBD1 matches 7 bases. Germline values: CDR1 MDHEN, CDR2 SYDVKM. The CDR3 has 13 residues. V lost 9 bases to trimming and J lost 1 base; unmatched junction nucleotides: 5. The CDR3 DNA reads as TGTGCCAGGACCGGACAGGCGAACACTGAAGCTTTCTTA. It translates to CARTGQANTEAFL.

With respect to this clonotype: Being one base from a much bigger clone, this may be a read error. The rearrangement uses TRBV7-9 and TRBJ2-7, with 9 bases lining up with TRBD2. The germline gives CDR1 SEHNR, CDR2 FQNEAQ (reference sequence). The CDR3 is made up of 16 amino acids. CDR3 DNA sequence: TGTGGCAGCAGAACAGCTGGAGCGGGAGGCCCCTACGAGCAGTACTTC. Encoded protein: CGSRTAGAGGPYEQYF.

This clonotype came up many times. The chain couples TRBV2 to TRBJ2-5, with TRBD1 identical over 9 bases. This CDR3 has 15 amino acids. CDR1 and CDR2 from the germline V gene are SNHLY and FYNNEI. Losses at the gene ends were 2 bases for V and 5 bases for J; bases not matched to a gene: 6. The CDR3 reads CASSERDRVVETQYF. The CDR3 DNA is TGTGCCAGCAGTGAACGGGACAGGGTGGTGGAGACCCAGTACTTC.

The CDR3 protein is CASSPGTSGGAGEQFF. CDR3 bases: TGTGCCAGCAGCCCAGGGACTAGCGGGGGGGCGGGTGAGCAGTTCTTC. This chain links TRBV5-4 with TRBJ2-1, with 16 bases aligning to TRBD2. CDR1 is SGHNT and CDR2 is YYREEE in the germline V gene (reference sequence). This CDR3 spans 16 amino acids. Trimming removed 4 bases from V and 9 bases from J; junction bases left unmatched: 7. Drawing the rest from reference TRBV5-4 and TRBJ2-1, the complete variable domain is ETGVTQSPTHLIKTRGQQVTLRCSSQSGHNTVSWYQQALGQGPQFIFQYYREEENGRGNFPPRFSGLQFPNYSSELNVNALELDDSALYLCASSPGTSGGAGEQFFGPGTRLTVL.